This is a list of T cell receptor beta chains from one sample in a study of OX40 agonist ivuxolimab in advanced cancers. Generated by immunoSEQ multiplex PCR, the TCRdb table keeps only in-frame clones and is missing some. Here the sample spans 90,000 to 120,000 clones, approximately 90% being singletons. The input for sequencing was CD4+ or CD8+ T cells sorted from blood, taken in a trial of the OX40 agonist ivuxolimab. The receptors were gathered from an adult with an advanced solid tumor such as melanoma, head and neck, liver or kidney cancer. The CDR3 runs from the conserved cysteine through the conserved F or W. D genes are given only for firm matches. Part of the rows lack a size; the others show once, few, many or a class for expanded clones.

>TRBJ1-1|.|TRBV9|13|.
CASSVGPNTEAFF
TGTGCCAGCAGCGTAGGTCCCAACACTGAAGCTTTCTTT
>TRBJ1-4|.|TRBV27|12|.
CASSSLQGPLFF
TGTGCCAGCAGTTCCTTGCAGGGCCCCCTGTTTTTT
>TRBJ1-5|.|TRBV25-1|14|.
CASSEYGQNQPQHF
TGTGCCAGCAGTGAATATGGGCAGAATCAGCCCCAGCATTTT
>TRBJ1-5|.|TRBV28|11|.
CASSRNQPQHF
TGTGCCAGCAGCCGGAATCAGCCCCAGCATTTT
>TRBJ2-1|.|TRBV7-3|14|TRBD2
CASSPGLENNEQFF
TGTGCCAGCAGCCCGGGACTAGAAAACAATGAGCAGTTCTTC
>TRBJ2-2|.|TRBV11-3|14|.
CASSLSGNTGELFF
TGTGCCAGCAGCTTGTCCGGGAACACCGGGGAGCTGTTTTTT
>TRBJ1-1|.|TRBV7-9|15|.
CASSLLTGMNTEAFF
TGTGCCAGCAGCTTATTAACCGGGATGAACACTGAAGCTTTCTTT
>TRBJ2-1|.|TRBV6-1|15|.
CASSHRASMAGEQFF
TGTGCCAGCAGTCACAGGGCTTCGATGGCTGGTGAGCAGTTCTTC
>TRBJ2-5|.|TRBV7-2|14|.
CASSSQGLPETQYF
TGTGCCAGCAGCTCCCAGGGCCTGCCAGAGACCCAGTACTTC
>TRBJ2-3|.|TRBV7-6|15|.
CASSLRGQETDTQYF
TGTGCCAGCAGCTTACGGGGACAAGAAACAGATACGCAGTATTTT
>TRBJ2-5|.|TRBV15|14|.
CATSRDWGVETQYF
TGTGCCACCAGCAGAGATTGGGGGGTCGAGACCCAGTACTTC
>TRBJ1-1|.|TRBV7-9|15|.
CASSLRGQINTEAFF
TGTGCCAGCAGCCTAAGAGGACAGATAAACACTGAAGCTTTCTTT
>TRBJ1-2|.|TRBV7-2|14|.
CASSGFEGNYGYTF
TGTGCCAGCAGCGGATTCGAGGGTAACTATGGCTACACCTTC
>TRBJ2-7|once|TRBV5-4|15|.
CASSLSGSQAREQYF
TGTGCCAGCAGCTTATCCGGGTCCCAGGCCCGCGAGCAGTACTTC
>TRBJ2-1|.|TRBV13|15|.
CASSPQGGVYNEQFF
TGTGCCAGCAGCCCCCAAGGGGGAGTCTACAATGAGCAGTTCTTC
>TRBJ2-5|.|TRBV7-3|14|TRBD2
CASSLAGGRETQYF
TGTGCCAGCAGCTTAGCGGGAGGGAGGGAGACCCAGTACTTC
>TRBJ2-1|.|TRBV7-6|14|.
CASSLGTSFVEQFF
TGTGCCAGCAGCTTAGGAACGTCATTCGTTGAGCAGTTCTTC
>TRBJ2-3|.|TRBV2|16|TRBD2
CASSPRTSGATDTQYF
TGTGCCAGCAGTCCGAGGACTAGCGGTGCCACAGATACGCAGTATTTT
>TRBJ2-7|.|TRBV6-1|13|.
CASGASVVYEQYF
TGTGCCAGCGGCGCTAGCGTTGTTTACGAGCAGTACTTC
>TRBJ1-1|.|TRBV4-3|18|.
CASSQEVRRAYVNTEAFF
TGCGCCAGCAGCCAAGAGGTCAGAAGGGCGTACGTGAACACTGAAGCTTTCTTT
>TRBJ2-2|.|TRBV19|15|TRBD2
CATHGGFANTGELFF
TGTGCCACACACGGGGGGTTTGCGAACACCGGGGAGCTGTTTTTT
>TRBJ2-1|.|TRBV28|12|.
CASSGLNNEQFF
TGTGCCAGCAGTGGTTTGAACAATGAGCAGTTCTTC
>TRBJ1-5|.|TRBV18|14|.
CASSTGHPGQPQHF
TGTGCCAGCTCGACCGGACACCCCGGTCAGCCCCAGCATTTT
>TRBJ2-2|.|TRBV29-1|12|TRBD2
CSVGAGDGELFF
TGCAGCGTTGGTGCGGGAGACGGGGAGCTGTTTTTT
>TRBJ2-7|.|TRBV28|15|.
CATGGDSAGSYEQYF
TGCGCAACGGGCGGGGATAGCGCGGGTTCCTACGAGCAGTACTTC
>TRBJ2-1|.|TRBV7-3|13|.
CASSSYTADEQFF
TGTGCCAGCAGCTCTTACACCGCGGATGAGCAGTTCTTC
>TRBJ2-7|.|TRBV27|15|.
CASSLLFGTTYEQYF
TGTGCCAGCAGTTTACTATTTGGGACCACCTACGAGCAGTACTTC
>TRBJ2-7|.|TRBV7-2|18|TRBD2
CASSLFSGTSGSSNEQYF
TGTGCCAGCAGCTTATTCTCCGGGACTAGCGGGAGTTCGAACGAGCAGTACTTC
>TRBJ1-4|.|TRBV29-1|13|.
CSVLQATNEKLFF
TGCAGCGTACTACAGGCAACTAATGAAAAACTGTTTTTT
>TRBJ2-7|.|TRBV19|15|.
CASSSSRRVSYEQYF
TGTGCCAGTAGTTCCTCCCGGCGCGTATCCTACGAGCAGTACTTC
>TRBJ2-7|.|TRBV11-2|13|.
CASSLGRPHEQYF
TGTGCCAGCAGCTTAGGGAGGCCTCACGAGCAGTACTTC
>TRBJ2-3|.|TRBV2|18|TRBD2
CASSVSWTSGSGTDTQYF
TGTGCCAGCAGTGTCAGCTGGACTAGCGGGAGCGGCACAGATACGCAGTATTTT
>TRBJ2-2|.|TRBV5-5|15|.
CASSGGPSNTGELFF
TGTGCCAGCAGCGGTGGACCCTCGAACACCGGGGAGCTGTTTTTT
>TRBJ1-1|.|TRBV11-1|13|.
CASKIQEDTEAFF
TGTGCCAGCAAGATACAGGAGGACACTGAAGCTTTCTTT
>TRBJ2-5|.|TRBV19|13|.
CASSIRGRETQYF
TGTGCCAGTAGTATCCGGGGGAGAGAGACCCAGTACTTC
>TRBJ2-3|.|TRBV11-2|17|TRBD2
CASSPRAGGRITDTQYF
TGTGCCAGCAGCCCCAGAGCGGGAGGGCGCATCACAGATACGCAGTATTTT
>TRBJ2-3|.|TRBV28|14|.
CASRPFASTDTQYF
TGTGCCAGCAGGCCGTTTGCTAGCACAGATACGCAGTATTTT
>TRBJ2-7|.|TRBV19|14|TRBD1
CASSPRTGNYEQYF
TGTGCCAGTAGTCCTAGGACAGGGAACTACGAGCAGTACTTC
>TRBJ1-2|.|TRBV7-2|15|.
CASSPSGLPYYGYTF
TGTGCCAGCAGCCCCTCCGGGCTCCCCTACTATGGCTACACCTTC
>TRBJ1-2|.|TRBV5-6|14|.
CASSVVERTYGYTF
TGTGCCAGCAGCGTGGTTGAGCGAACCTATGGCTACACCTTC
>TRBJ1-4|.|TRBV28|14|TRBD1
CASSATGLGEKLFF
TGTGCCAGCAGTGCGACAGGGTTGGGTGAAAAACTGTTTTTT
>TRBJ1-2|.|TRBV5-6|14|TRBD1
CASSKNGQGRGYTF
TGTGCCAGCAGTAAAAACGGACAGGGGAGGGGCTACACCTTC
>TRBJ1-1|.|TRBV11-2|14|.
CASSYDTVYTEAFF
TGTGCCAGCAGCTATGATACAGTTTACACTGAAGCTTTCTTT
>TRBJ2-3|.|TRBV27|17|.
CASSLGLTRLGADTQYF
TGTGCCAGCAGTTTGGGGCTTACGCGGTTGGGCGCAGATACGCAGTATTTT
>TRBJ1-4|.|TRBV19|16|.
CASSTRRSATNEKLFF
TGTGCCAGTAGTACTCGACGGAGTGCAACTAATGAAAAACTGTTTTTT
>TRBJ1-1|once|TRBV14|12|.
CASSLTNWEAFF
TGTGCCAGCAGCCTCACCAACTGGGAAGCTTTCTTT
>TRBJ2-1|.|TRBV15|15|.
CATSREERVPNEQFF
TGTGCCACCAGCAGAGAGGAACGAGTCCCAAATGAGCAGTTCTTC
>TRBJ1-5|many|TRBV5-8|15|.
CASSLVSGAYQPQHF
TGTGCCAGCAGCTTGGTTTCGGGGGCGTATCAGCCCCAGCATTTT
>TRBJ2-1|.|TRBV28|14|TRBD2
CASSSRGRDNEQFF
TGTGCCAGCAGTTCACGCGGGAGAGACAATGAGCAGTTCTTC
>TRBJ2-1|.|TRBV28|18|TRBD2
CASSRTSGRGNSYNEQFF
TGTGCCAGCTCCCGGACTAGCGGGAGAGGGAACTCCTACAATGAGCAGTTCTTC
>TRBJ1-5|many|TRBV5-1|15|.
CASSLEGVGNQPQHF
TGCGCCAGCAGCTTGGAGGGGGTGGGCAATCAGCCCCAGCATTTT